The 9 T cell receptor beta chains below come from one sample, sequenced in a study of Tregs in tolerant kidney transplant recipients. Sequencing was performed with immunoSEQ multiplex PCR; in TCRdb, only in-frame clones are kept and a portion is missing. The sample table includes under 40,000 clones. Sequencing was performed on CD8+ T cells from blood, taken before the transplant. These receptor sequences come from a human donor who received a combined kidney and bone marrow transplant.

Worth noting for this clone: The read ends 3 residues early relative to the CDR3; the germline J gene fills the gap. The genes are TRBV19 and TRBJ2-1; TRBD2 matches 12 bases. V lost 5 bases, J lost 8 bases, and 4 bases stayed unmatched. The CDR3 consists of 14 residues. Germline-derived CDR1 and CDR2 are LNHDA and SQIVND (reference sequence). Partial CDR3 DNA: TGTGCCAGTAGTCCCGGACTAGCGGGACATGAG. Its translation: CASSPGLAGHE. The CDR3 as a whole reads CASSPGLAGHEQFF.

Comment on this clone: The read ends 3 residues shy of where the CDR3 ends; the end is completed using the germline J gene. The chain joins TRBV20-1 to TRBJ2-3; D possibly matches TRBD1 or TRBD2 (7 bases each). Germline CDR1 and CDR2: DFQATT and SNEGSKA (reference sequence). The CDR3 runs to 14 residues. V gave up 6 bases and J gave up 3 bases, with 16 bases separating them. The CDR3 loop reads CSAMTGRVTDTQYF. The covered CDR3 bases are TGCAGTGCCATGACAGGGAGGGTAACAGATACG.

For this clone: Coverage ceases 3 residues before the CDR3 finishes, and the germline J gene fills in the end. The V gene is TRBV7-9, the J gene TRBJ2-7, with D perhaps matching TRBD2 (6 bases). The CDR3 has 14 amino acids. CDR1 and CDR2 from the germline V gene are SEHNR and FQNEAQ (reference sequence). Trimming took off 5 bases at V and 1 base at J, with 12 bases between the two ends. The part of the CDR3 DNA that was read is TGTGCCAGCAGCCGAATCGGACTATCCTACGAG. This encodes CASSRIGLSYE. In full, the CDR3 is CASSRIGLSYEQYF.

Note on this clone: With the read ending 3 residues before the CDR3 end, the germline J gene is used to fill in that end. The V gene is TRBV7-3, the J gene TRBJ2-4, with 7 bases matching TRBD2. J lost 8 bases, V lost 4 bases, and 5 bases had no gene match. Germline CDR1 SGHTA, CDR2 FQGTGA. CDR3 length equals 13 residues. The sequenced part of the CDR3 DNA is TGTGCCAGCAGCTGGGGCGGGGGATACATT. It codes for CASSWGGGYI. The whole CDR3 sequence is CASSWGGGYIQYF.

The covered CDR3 bases are TGTGCCAGCAGGGATCAGGCCTGGGGCACAGATACG. Its protein is CASRDQAWGTDT. Given in full, the CDR3 is CASRDQAWGTDTQYF. The V gene is TRBV7-9, the J gene TRBJ2-3; D ambiguous. The CDR3 end falls 3 residues outside the read, so it is completed with the germline J gene. The CDR3 runs to 15 residues. V was cut by 6 bases and J by 1 base, with 14 bases left in between. CDR1 is SEHNR, CDR2 FQNEAQ, per germline (reference sequence).

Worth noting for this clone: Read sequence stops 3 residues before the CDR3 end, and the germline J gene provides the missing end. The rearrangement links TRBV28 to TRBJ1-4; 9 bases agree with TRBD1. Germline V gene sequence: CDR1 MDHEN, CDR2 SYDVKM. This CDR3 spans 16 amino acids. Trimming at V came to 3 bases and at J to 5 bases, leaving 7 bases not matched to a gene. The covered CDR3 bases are TGTGCCAGCAGTTTCGCCGTGGACAGGGGAAATGAAAAA. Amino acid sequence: CASSFAVDRGNEK. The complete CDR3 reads CASSFAVDRGNEKLFF.

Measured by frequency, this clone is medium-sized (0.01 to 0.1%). The part of the CDR3 DNA that was read is TGTGCCAGCAGTATCAGCTACAGGAATGAG. Amino acids: CASSISYRNE. The CDR3 in full is CASSISYRNEQFF. This sequence joins TRBV2 and TRBJ2-1; D might be TRBD1 (5 bases). From the germline J gene comes the end of the CDR3, since the read stops 3 residues before it. The CDR3 runs 13 residues. The germline gives CDR1 SNHLY, CDR2 FYNNEI. V lost 5 bases and J lost 7, with 12 bases in between.

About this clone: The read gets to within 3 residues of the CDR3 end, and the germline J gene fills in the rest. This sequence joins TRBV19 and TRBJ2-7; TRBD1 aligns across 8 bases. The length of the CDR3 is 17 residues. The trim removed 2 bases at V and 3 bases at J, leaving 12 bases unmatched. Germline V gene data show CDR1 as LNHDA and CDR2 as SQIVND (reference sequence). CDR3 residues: CASSIRKPGQEFYEQYF. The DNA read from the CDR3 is TGTGCCAGTAGTATACGAAAACCGGGACAGGAATTCTACGAG.

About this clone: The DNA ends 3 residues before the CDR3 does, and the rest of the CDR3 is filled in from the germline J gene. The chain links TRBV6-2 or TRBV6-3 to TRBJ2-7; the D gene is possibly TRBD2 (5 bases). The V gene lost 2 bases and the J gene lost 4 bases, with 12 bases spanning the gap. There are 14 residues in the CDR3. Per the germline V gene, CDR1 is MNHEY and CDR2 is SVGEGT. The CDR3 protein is CASSYASSVYEQYF. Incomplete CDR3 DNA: TGTGCCAGCAGTTACGCGAGTAGCGTATACGAG.